This T cell receptor (beta chain) comes out of a study of regulatory T cells in long-lasting Graves disease (dated by TCRdb to the early 2020s). With respect to the entire study: Newly diagnosed Graves' disease patients had taken antithyroid drugs for less than 3 months. Patients with persistent Graves' disease were compared with patients with newly diagnosed Graves' disease using TCR sequencing and RNA sequencing of peripheral blood. The study was conducted in China and was registered as a clinical trial. TCR sequencing covered some 13 persistent and some 20 newly diagnosed Graves' disease patients, around 35 samples in total. Study-wide findings and limitations: Persistent Graves' disease patients showed lower TCR Shannon entropy and fewer highly expanded clones than newly diagnosed patients, suggesting clonal expansion. Preferential use of TRBV28, TRBJ1-2 and TRBJ2-5 was observed in persistent disease, whereas TRBV20-1 and TRBJ2-1 were favored in newly diagnosed disease. Peripheral blood alone was examined, since thyroid tissue, which constituted the primary lesion, could not be accessed. Patients with persistent disease shared more public clonotypes (approximately 2,500) than newly diagnosed patients did (around 980). The authors noted that the small sample size was a limitation that may lower accuracy. Only the TCR beta chain was sequenced and analyzed.

According to the study, the label for this sample's time point signals: newly diagnosed GD, antithyroid drugs for less than 3 months. For both TCR sequencing and RNA sequencing, RNA was extracted from PBMCs using TRIzol. The diagnosis of Graves' disease was made according to American Thyroid Association guidelines. Patients were recruited from an endocrinology department in Xi'an, China. Each patient gave 9 to 10 milliliters of peripheral blood, collected in an EDTA anticoagulant tube. PBMCs were isolated by Ficoll Paque Plus density gradient separation without further T cell sorting. An Agilent 2100 Bioanalyzer and agarose gel were used to check RNA quality, while a NanoDrop 2000 measured RNA concentration. This clonotype was detected only a few times. This receptor's antigen is unknown. Qualities for individual bases were not recorded, and no much larger clone is one base off. Libraries were constructed by multiplex PCR. The instrument was an Illumina HiSeq 4000. TCR beta libraries were built with iRepertoire HTBI primers and Arm-PCR amplification of CDR3 regions. PCR products were gel purified before sequencing. In the source study's methods: A total of 62 TRBV and some 15 TRBJ segments were identified across samples and were used for gene usage analysis of CDR3 amino acid clonotypes. COPE and FqMerger were used to merge filtered high-quality paired reads into contigs. BLAST was used to align contigs to the IMGT TRBV, TRBD and TRBJ reference genes, and CDR3 was defined following IMGT. Clonotypes above 0.1% frequency were classified as highly expanded clones. Shannon entropy was used to measure repertoire diversity, and the Gini coefficient was used to measure V-J evenness. Clonotypes shared by more than one individual were considered public. The public reads were quality trimmed at Q25 with fastp and then assembled into clones with MiXCR by TCRdb, keeping productive beta chains. When rows share a CDR3 protein, they turn into one entry using the most common DNA and genes. TCRdb's processing, not the study's, gives the V and J calls here. The sample includes 550,000 or so distinct CDR3 sequences, with 12% observed a single time. The ten top clones hold roughly 8.9% of the sample.

CDR1 KGHSH and CDR2 LQKENI are derived from the germline V gene. V is clipped by 6 bases and J by 7 bases, and the sequence between their germline boundaries is 16 bases long. The cysteine opens and the phenylalanine closes a CDR3 of 14 amino acids. Kept here is only the CDR3 DNA, which spans 42 bases and is read in frame from base 1. A further study also used this sample, focusing on T cells in Graves' hyperthyroidism and ophthalmopathy. The second study reports: Stable Graves' hyperthyroidism was defined as no progression to ophthalmopathy during 18 months of follow-up. Hyperthyroidism patients were aged 18 to 65 years and newly diagnosed, with disease duration of less than 2 months. Patients with uncontrolled infections, other autoimmune diseases, pregnancy or lactation were excluded. Diagnoses relied on clinical symptoms, serum thyroxine and TRAb, thyroid ultrasound and orbital computed tomography. The TCR CDR3 was subjected to a first round of RT-PCR using the HTBI primer set and the Qiagen OneStep RT-PCR kit. Blood samples also contained most of the expanded thyroid clonotypes (frequency above 0.001), which suggests that blood repertoires may reflect thyroid immune responses. In cross-validation, a model built on a 13 V-J signature told ophthalmopathy apart from stable hyperthyroidism with under 90% sensitivity and approximately 84% specificity, and in testing the same model reached 80%/75%. During validation, the model predicted progression to ophthalmopathy a median of about 6.5 months ahead of onset, with 60% to 71% sensitivity and under 85% specificity. To identify distinguishing TCR V-J signatures, a discovery cohort of around 100 patients was used, comprising roughly 45 with Graves' ophthalmopathy and approximately 57 with stable Graves' hyperthyroidism. An independent validation cohort of around 20 hyperthyroidism patients and 15 or so patients who later progressed to ophthalmopathy tested prospective prediction of ophthalmopathy. The approximately 97 discovery patients were randomly divided into training and test sets at a 7:3 ratio. Thyroid tissue and blood T-cell repertoires from about six Graves' hyperthyroidism patients were also compared in the study. Following sampling, methimazole starting at 30 mg daily was given to hyperthyroidism patients, and high-dose intravenous methylprednisolone was given to ophthalmopathy patients. Libraries were constructed in a second round of multiplex PCR, after which size selection and purification were carried out. Paired-end sequencing of the libraries was performed with 100 bp reads on an Illumina HiSeq2000. SOAPnuke was used to process the raw data, throwing out any read that contained adapters or uncalled bases, had a mean Phred below 15, or lacked an exact constant-primer or identifier match. High-quality paired reads were merged with COPE v1.2.5, and unique nucleotide sequences were defined as clonotypes. MiTCR v1.1 was used to align the clonotypes against IMGT TRBV, TRBD and TRBJ reference segments. The analysis was restricted to V-J combinations with a frequency above 0.0001, which together covered just over 98% of the repertoires. The TCS score was defined as F50 (clonal expansion) divided by E x V (chaos), with BLOSUM62-based TCRdist calculated between CDR3 peptides within each V-J. Welch's t-statistics and random forest reduced around 510 V-J features to 10 to 15, which were used in a naive Bayes classifier (R e1071). Sample size was not statistically predetermined, and blinding of investigators to group allocation was not performed. According to the paper, TCR Vbeta CDR3 sequencing was carried out on over 130 peripheral blood samples, which came from approximately 43 ophthalmopathy, some 73 hyperthyroidism and roughly 17 progressor patients.

This specimen was peripheral blood mononuclear cells (PBMCs), taken at new diagnosis, from a patient treated with antithyroid drugs. The chain is assembled from TRBV18 and TRBJ1-5; TRBD1 is a possible D gene, resting on 5 matching bases. The sequence derives from a woman aged 25 to 39 with Graves disease. Donor details come from another sample of the same person, matched by shared clones. The DNA sequence is as follows: TGTGCCAGCTCTACGGGGCAAGGGCACCAGCCCCAGCATTTT. It codes for CASSTGQGHQPQHF.